This T cell receptor beta chain was recovered during a study of Ad26.COV2.S vaccination and SARS-CoV-2 variants. A word on this clone: Its antigen remains unknown.

Findings of the study overall: Spike-specific CD8+ and CD4+ T cell responses reportedly showed substantial breadth after vaccination. Comparable non-spike TCR breadth was observed in vaccine and placebo recipients. The TCR breadth and depth analyses may have produced an underestimate of total T cell responses.

TCRdb's copy holds only in-frame clones and misses some; the assay was immunoSEQ multiplex PCR. The data show some 350,000 clones, about 90% seen once. This CDR3 region has 13 residues. The germline V and J ends were trimmed by 5 bases and 0 bases, with 7 bases remaining between them. Specimen: peripheral blood, collected after recovery from COVID-19. The V gene is TRBV12-3 or TRBV12-4, the J gene TRBJ1-1; unclear D gene. This receptor was obtained from a human donor who had recovered from COVID-19. CDR3 nucleotides: TGTGCCAGCAGTCCTTCGGTGAACACTGAAGCTTTCTTT. Amino acid sequence: CASSPSVNTEAFF.